This T cell receptor (beta chain) was found in a study of beta chain features in type 1 diabetes. Broader study findings: Within each of all four CD4+ subsets, Type 1 diabetes patients had TCRB CDR3s that were moderately but significantly shorter.

The isolated RNA, all of it, was reverse transcribed, so expressed TCRB transcripts were what got sequenced. Libraries were prepared by immunoSEQ multiplex PCR; TCRdb keeps only in-frame clonotypes and omits some of them. In the table there are approximately 15,000 clones, around 76% of which are singletons. A note on this clone: Its antigen is unknown.

Germline V lookup: CDR1 DFQATT, CDR2 SNEGSKA (reference sequence). The CDR3 runs to 10 residues. V was cut by 6 bases and J by 5 bases, with 7 bases left in between. This chain uses TRBV20-1 with TRBJ2-5, with D hard to call. The receptor was derived from a woman aged 18-29 years with type 1 diabetes. Sequencing used stem cell memory CD4+ T cells from blood. The CDR3 sequence is CSAAYETQYF. In nucleotides, the CDR3 is TGCAGTGCCGCCTACGAGACCCAGTACTTC.